A single sample is the source of the 32 T cell receptor beta chains below, sequenced in a study of T cell responses to AZD1222 COVID-19 vaccine. Sequenced by immunoSEQ multiplex PCR; TCRdb stores in-frame clones only, minus some. This repertoire shows 86,000 or so clones, 90% found once; its top ten account for 2.5% to 3.5%. Specimen: peripheral blood, collected on day 0 of AZD1222 vaccination. Receptor source: an adult in good health.

The chain uses TRBV19 and TRBJ1-4; TRBD1 is a possible D gene (6 bases). Trimming left V 5 bases short and J 0 bases short, with 19 bases between. The CDR3 covers 18 residues. Germline lookup yields CDR1 LNHDA and CDR2 SQIVND (reference sequence). The CDR3 loop reads CASSETWGAGATNEKLFF. For the CDR3, the DNA is TGTGCCAGTAGTGAAACGTGGGGGGCCGGCGCAACTAATGAAAAACTGTTTTTT.

CDR3 nucleotide sequence: TGTGCCAGTAGTATAGACGCCTCGGGCCTCTACGAGCAGTACTTC. Translated, it gives CASSIDASGLYEQYF. J is TRBJ2-7 and V is TRBV19; D is ambiguous. This CDR3 spans 15 amino acids. Trimming took off 0 bases at V and 3 bases at J, with 12 bases between the two ends. CDR1 is LNHDA and CDR2 is SQIVND in the germline V gene (reference sequence).

This rearrangement joins TRBV10-3 to TRBJ2-7, with 9 nucleotides matching TRBD2. V trimming: 6 bases; J trimming: 0 bases; junction bases outside the gene matches: 6. CDR1 and CDR2 (germline): ENHRY, SYGVKD. This CDR3 has 15 residues. The CDR3 is CAIRDSTSGSYEQYF. CDR3 coding DNA: TGTGCCATCAGAGATTCGACTAGCGGCTCCTACGAGCAGTACTTC.

The chain uses TRBV7-3 and TRBJ1-3; 12 positions agree with TRBD1. This CDR3 is built from 14 residues. J gave up 7 bases and V 5 bases, and 3 bases lay outside the gene matches. In germline, CDR1 is SGHTA, CDR2 FQGTGA. The CDR3 bases are TGTGCCAGCAGCCGGGACAGGGGGCACAACACCATATATTTT. Translated, it gives CASSRDRGHNTIYF.

Of note for this clone: At one end the junction does not follow the germline gene, possibly because of a read error. The chain is built from TRBV27 and TRBJ1-5; D remains unclear. Germline-derived CDR1 and CDR2 are MNHEY and SMNVEV (reference sequence). The CDR3 totals 15 residues. The CDR3 DNA follows: TGTGCCAGCAGTCTATCCGGGAATAGCAATCAGCCCCAGCATTTT. Its translation is CASSLSGNSNQPQHF.

V usage is TRBV29-1 and J usage is TRBJ1-3; D call uncertain. This CDR3 is 14 amino acids long. In germline, CDR1 is SQVTM, CDR2 ANQGSEA. Trimming took 4 bases from V and 0 from J, leaving 10 bases between them. The CDR3 is CSVGKDYSGNTIYF. The CDR3 nucleotides are TGCAGCGTTGGGAAAGATTACTCTGGAAACACCATATATTTT.

This chain connects TRBV13 to TRBJ2-1, with D uncertain. The CDR3 has 11 amino acids. Germline lookup yields CDR1 PRHDT and CDR2 FYEKMQ (reference sequence). The V gene lost 2 bases and the J gene lost 9 bases, with 5 bases spanning the gap. This CDR3 reads CASSLISEQFF. The DNA of the CDR3 is TGTGCCAGCAGCTTAATTAGTGAGCAGTTCTTC.

The sample holds a few counts of this clone. The chain uses TRBV3-1 (or the pseudogene TRBV3-2) and TRBJ2-7; D remains unclear. Germline V gene sequence: CDR1 LGHDT, CDR2 YNNKEL (reference sequence). The CDR3 covers 15 residues. V lost 4 bases and J lost 3, with 16 bases in between. The CDR3 bases are TGTGCCAGCAGCCTTAGCCTTGGGGTAGACTACGAGCAGTACTTC. It specifies CASSLSLGVDYEQYF.

This chain links TRBV7-9 with TRBJ2-7, with 10 bases aligning to TRBD1. The CDR3 is made up of 13 amino acids. The germline gives CDR1 SEHNR, CDR2 FQNEAQ (reference sequence). With 5 bases clipped from V and 3 bases from J, the junction kept 1 base outside the gene matches. In DNA, the CDR3 is TGTGCCAGCAGCGGGACAGGGGTCTACGAGCAGTACTTC. It encodes CASSGTGVYEQYF.

The V and J genes are TRBV3-1 (or the pseudogene TRBV3-2) and TRBJ2-1; 12 bases fit TRBD2. Trimming took 5 bases from V and 5 from J; bases not matched to a gene: 10. This CDR3 is 17 amino acids long. Germline-derived CDR1 and CDR2 are LGHDT and YNNKEL (reference sequence). The CDR3 protein is CASSFTWTSGVNNEQFF. In DNA, the CDR3 is TGTGCCAGCAGCTTCACCTGGACTAGCGGGGTGAACAATGAGCAGTTCTTC.

This clone was recorded once. The J gene is TRBJ2-7, the V gene TRBV2; D gene uncertain. Germline CDR1 SNHLY, CDR2 FYNNEI. The CDR3 contains 12 residues. Trimming cost V 11 bases and J 0 bases, with 11 bases left between them. The CDR3 protein is CASVQDSYEQYF. CDR3 sequence (DNA): TGTGCCTCCGTTCAGGACTCCTACGAGCAGTACTTC.

This chain uses TRBV27 with TRBJ2-1, with TRBD2 identical over 7 bases. The germline CDR1 and CDR2 sequences are MNHEY and SMNVEV (reference sequence). V lost 5 bases and J lost 4; bases outside the gene matches: 14. The CDR3 spans 17 residues. The CDR3 protein is CASSQKSAGVGYNEQFF. Written as DNA, the CDR3 is TGTGCCAGCAGTCAAAAATCGGCGGGAGTGGGTTACAATGAGCAGTTCTTC.

The rearrangement joins TRBV4-1 to TRBJ1-1; TRBD1 agrees at 7 bases. Germline assignment: CDR1 MGHRA and CDR2 YSYEKL. The CDR3 sequence is 13 residues long. The V and J ends lost 5 bases and 3 bases, in that order; junction bases with no gene match: 3. CDR3 protein: CASSKTGDTEAFF. The CDR3 bases are TGCGCCAGCAGCAAAACAGGGGACACTGAAGCTTTCTTT.

This chain joins TRBV28 and TRBJ2-6, with D possibly called TRBD1 or TRBD2 (6 bases each). CDR1 and CDR2 from the germline V gene are MDHEN and SYDVKM. Trimming left V 1 base short and J 4 bases short, with 8 bases between. CDR3 length equals 15 residues. The CDR3, as DNA: TGTGCCAGCAGTTTATCGGGGGCGGGGGCCAACGTCCTGACTTTC. Amino acid sequence: CASSLSGAGANVLTF.

The rearrangement joins TRBV5-3 to TRBJ2-3; maybe TRBD2 (6 bases). TRBV5-3 is recorded as an ORF, its role being uncertain. The CDR3 contains 18 residues. V gave up 1 base and J gave up 0 bases, with 18 bases separating them. In DNA form, the CDR3 reads TGTGCCAGAAGCTTGACCCGGTTCCTAGGGACTAGCACAGATACGCAGTATTTT. This gives the protein CARSLTRFLGTSTDTQYF.

This chain connects TRBV29-1 to TRBJ2-3, with D perhaps matching TRBD2 (5 bases). Germline CDR1 is SQVTM and CDR2 is ANQGSEA. The CDR3 spans 12 residues. Trimming removed 6 bases from V and 7 bases from J, with 14 bases in between. The CDR3 reads CSVQALDNTQYF. CDR3 nucleotide sequence: TGCAGCGTCCAGGCACTAGATAATACGCAGTATTTT.

V and J are TRBV7-2 and TRBJ2-2; weak D call: TRBD1 (5 bases). CDR3 length: 17 amino acids. Trimming left V 7 bases short and J 0 bases short, with 18 bases between. Per germline, CDR1 SGHTA and CDR2 FQGNSA. The CDR3 loop reads CASTGHQGSANTGELFF. Here the CDR3 DNA reads TGTGCCAGCACCGGACACCAGGGAAGCGCGAACACCGGGGAGCTGTTTTTT.

This chain links TRBV5-1 with TRBJ2-7; TRBD2 agrees at 8 bases. The germline V gene encodes CDR1 SGHRS and CDR2 YFSETQ. V dropped 0 bases and J dropped 4; count of bases not matched to a gene: 3. There are 14 residues in the CDR3. As DNA, the CDR3 is TGCGCCAGCAGCTTGGTTAGCGGGACTTACGAGCAGTACTTC. It translates to CASSLVSGTYEQYF.

This chain joins TRBV7-9 and TRBJ2-2, with D possibly called TRBD1 or TRBD2 (6 bases each). Deletions cut 2 bases from V and 6 bases from J, with 13 bases between. The CDR3 contains 15 residues. Germline V gives CDR1 SEHNR, CDR2 FQNEAQ (reference sequence). The CDR3 is CASSLPGASAGELFF. As DNA, the CDR3 is TGTGCCAGCAGCTTACCGGGGGCCTCCGCCGGGGAGCTGTTTTTT.

This clone was found once. The genes are TRBV2 and TRBJ1-6; D is ambiguous. Trimming took off 0 bases at V and 10 bases at J, with 13 bases between the two ends. The CDR3 covers 15 residues. Germline loops: CDR1 SNHLY, CDR2 FYNNEI. The CDR3 coding sequence is TGTGCCAGCAGTGAAGCGAACGGTAGAGGATCACCCCTCCACTTT. Translating it yields CASSEANGRGSPLHF.

The gene calls are TRBV5-6 and TRBJ1-2; D is unresolved. Trimming left V 6 bases short and J 5 bases short, with 11 bases between. The CDR3 is made up of 12 amino acids. Germline values: CDR1 SGHDT, CDR2 YYEEEE. The CDR3: CASTSGFYGYTF. The CDR3 DNA reads as TGTGCCAGCACCTCTGGGTTTTATGGCTACACCTTC.

The chain has TRBV4-1 and TRBJ1-1; possible D gene TRBD1, 6 bases. Between the trimmed V and J ends, which lost 4 bases and 1 base, there was a span of 16 bases. The CDR3 length is 16 residues. Per germline, CDR1 MGHRA and CDR2 YSYEKL. CDR3 nucleotide sequence: TGCGCCAGCAGCCGCGCACAACAGGGCGCGAACACTGAAGCTTTCTTT. This encodes CASSRAQQGANTEAFF.

The chain carries TRBV2 and TRBJ2-2; 8 bases are a match to TRBD2. Germline V CDR1 and CDR2: SNHLY, FYNNEI. V lost 8 bases, J lost 7 bases, and 9 bases stayed unmatched. The CDR3 is 14 residues long. The CDR3 sequence is CASGYREGLGELFF. CDR3 bases: TGTGCCAGCGGATACCGGGAGGGCCTCGGGGAGCTGTTTTTT.

V usage is TRBV4-2 and J usage is TRBJ2-3, with 15 positions matching TRBD2. Germline CDR1 reads LGHNA; CDR2 reads YNFKEQ. The V and J ends lost 4 bases and 0 bases, in that order; junction bases with no gene match: 8. The CDR3 has 19 residues. DNA for the CDR3: TGTGCCAGCAGCCTTAAACCGGGACTAGCGGGGGGAAGCACAGATACGCAGTATTTT. It codes for CASSLKPGLAGGSTDTQYF.

This rearrangement joins TRBV6-5 to TRBJ1-2; D is unresolved. CDR1 is MNHEY, CDR2 SVGAGI, per germline. The CDR3 extends over 14 amino acids. V was shortened by 7 bases and J by 8 bases, with 20 bases between the two germline ends. The CDR3 sequence: CASKPGEDPRGYTF. DNA for the CDR3: TGTGCCAGCAAACCCGGGGAGGACCCGCGGGGCTACACCTTC.

V gene TRBV29-1 combines with J gene TRBJ2-7; 10 positions agree with TRBD1. V lost 3 bases and J lost 5; bases outside the gene matches: 7. CDR1 and CDR2 (germline): SQVTM, ANQGSEA. This CDR3 is built from 14 residues. The CDR3 DNA reads TGCAGCGTTGATACCGACAGGGGGCTAAACGAGCAGTACTTC. As protein: CSVDTDRGLNEQYF.

This chain uses TRBV27 with TRBJ1-2; unclear D gene. V lost 7 bases to trimming and J lost 7 bases, with 13 bases between them. The CDR3 spans 12 residues. The germline gives CDR1 MNHEY, CDR2 SMNVEV (reference sequence). As DNA, the CDR3 is TGTGCCAGCAATGGGGAAGCGGGTGGCTACACCTTC. Translated: CASNGEAGGYTF.

The gene calls are TRBV7-2 and TRBJ2-7; 10 nucleotides line up with TRBD2. The germline V gene encodes CDR1 SGHTA and CDR2 FQGNSA. Germline trimming cut 5 bases from V and 0 bases from J; bases unmatched to any gene: 4. The CDR3 is made up of 15 amino acids. The CDR3 coding sequence is TGTGCCAGCAGCCTCACTAGCGGGGTCTCCTACGAGCAGTACTTC. Encoded protein: CASSLTSGVSYEQYF.

The chain recombines TRBV7-8 with TRBJ2-1; 8 bases align to TRBD1. V lost 2 bases and J lost 0; bases outside the gene matches: 6. The CDR3 covers 17 residues. From germline, CDR1 is SGHVS and CDR2 FQNEAQ. The CDR3 coding sequence is TGTGCCAGCAGCTTACGACAGGGGTTCTACTCCTACAATGAGCAGTTCTTC. Translated, it gives CASSLRQGFYSYNEQFF.

The chain employs TRBV9 and TRBJ2-1; 8 bases align to TRBD2. The CDR3 has 15 residues. Losses at the gene ends were 0 bases for V and 10 bases for J; bases not matched to a gene: 9. Germline V lookup: CDR1 SGDLS, CDR2 YYNGEE. In DNA form, the CDR3 reads TGTGCCAGCAGCGTAGGGAGCGGGGGCCACGGCGAGCAGTTCTTC. This encodes CASSVGSGGHGEQFF.

V and J are TRBV7-9 and TRBJ1-1; unclear D gene. Trimming took off 7 bases at V and 1 base at J, with 16 bases between the two ends. Germline lookup yields CDR1 SEHNR and CDR2 FQNEAQ (reference sequence). CDR3 length: 15 residues. This CDR3 reads CASTPWGEKNTEAFF. The CDR3 region has the DNA TGTGCCAGCACCCCTTGGGGAGAAAAGAACACTGAAGCTTTCTTT. Filled out from reference TRBV7-9 and TRBJ1-1, the complete variable domain reads DTGVSQNPRHKITKRGQNVTFRCDPISEHNRLYWYRQTLGQGPEFLTYFQNEAQLEKSRLLSDRFSAERPKGSFSTLEIQRTEQGDSAMYLCASTPWGEKNTEAFFGQGTRLTVV.

The chain links TRBV10-3 to TRBJ2-7; D gene unclear. The CDR3 consists of 14 residues. The germline V gene has CDR1 ENHRY and CDR2 SYGVKD. Trimming removed 4 bases at V and 1 base at J, with 11 bases between. CDR3 protein: CAISGRLGSYEQYF. The CDR3 DNA sequence: TGTGCCATCAGTGGGAGACTGGGGTCCTACGAGCAGTACTTC.